This T cell receptor beta chain was retrieved from a study of cytomegalovirus exposure and HLA in healthy donors. General study results and limits: V- and J-gene trimming of TCR beta was linked (in a later analysis) to a missense DCLRE1C variant.

The PCR employed 60 Vbeta primers together with 13 Jbeta primers. The method was immunoSEQ multiplex PCR; TCRdb's version includes in-frame clones alone and lacks a portion of them. Its table lists fewer than 200,000 clones. V lost 5 bases, J lost 2 bases, and 3 bases stayed unmatched. This CDR3 is built from 14 residues. The germline CDR1 and CDR2 sequences are SGHRS and YFSETQ. As regards this clone: As yet, its antigen is unknown.

This clonotype originated in a man aged 25-45 years in good health and CMV-seronegative. V gene TRBV5-1 combines with J gene TRBJ2-1; TRBD1 aligns across 8 bases. Specimen: PBMCs. In nucleotides, the CDR3 is TGCGCCAGCAGATCGGGACAGGCCTACAATGAGCAGTTCTTC. It encodes CASRSGQAYNEQFF. Looking up the rest from reference TRBV5-1 and TRBJ2-1 gives the full variable domain: KAGVTQTPRYLIKTRGQQVTLSCSPISGHRSVSWYQQTPGQGLQFLFEYFSETQRNKGNFPGRFSGRQFSNSRSEMNVSTLELGDSALYLCASRSGQAYNEQFFGPGTRLTVL.